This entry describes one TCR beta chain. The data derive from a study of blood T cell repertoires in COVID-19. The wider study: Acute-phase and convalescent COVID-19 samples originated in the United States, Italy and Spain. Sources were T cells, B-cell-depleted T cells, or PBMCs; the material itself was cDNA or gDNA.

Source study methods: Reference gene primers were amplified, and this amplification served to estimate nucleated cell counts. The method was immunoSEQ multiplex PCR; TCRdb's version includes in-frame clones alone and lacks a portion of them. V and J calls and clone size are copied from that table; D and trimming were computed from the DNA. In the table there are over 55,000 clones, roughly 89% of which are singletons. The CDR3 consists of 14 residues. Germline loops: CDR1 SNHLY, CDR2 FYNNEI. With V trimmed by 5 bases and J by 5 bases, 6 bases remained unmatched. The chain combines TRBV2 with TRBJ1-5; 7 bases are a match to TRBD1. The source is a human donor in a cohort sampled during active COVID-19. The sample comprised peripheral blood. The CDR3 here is CASSLDRADQPQHF. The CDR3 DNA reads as TGTGCCAGCAGTCTAGACAGGGCGGATCAGCCCCAGCATTTT.